These T cell receptor beta chains were read from a single sample in a study of blood T cell repertoires in COVID-19. Measured with immunoSEQ multiplex PCR; TCRdb has only the in-frame clones, and not every one. The table lists 65,000 to 70,000 clones, about 83% of them singletons. Sequencing used peripheral blood. These receptors all come from a human donor in a cohort sampled during active COVID-19. Each CDR3 is given with its conserved first and last residue. Each record gives: J gene, clone size, V gene, D gene, CDR3 protein. D genes are given only for firm matches. A clone size is listed for some rows: how often the clone was seen (once, few, many), or a class if it is expanded.

TRBJ2-7 | once | TRBV6-5 | TRBD1 | CASSYSTTGITYEQYF
TRBJ2-7 | . | TRBV29-1 | . | CSVVESAGEQYF
TRBJ2-3 | . | TRBV18 | . | CASSPISLVGADTQYF
TRBJ2-1 | . | TRBV6-2/TRBV6-3 | TRBD2 | CASSDDATSPYNEQFF
TRBJ2-1 | . | TRBV18 | TRBD2 | CASSPRGIAGGNEQFF
TRBJ1-6 | . | TRBV28 | . | CASSFSGSYNSPLHF
TRBJ1-4 | . | TRBV28 | TRBD1 | CASRPDRAPEKLFF
TRBJ2-7 | . | TRBV5-6 | TRBD1 | CASSPRRTGLSNEQYF
TRBJ2-5 | . | TRBV25-1 | TRBD2 | CASSEYGALAGAKETQYF
TRBJ1-1 | once | TRBV19 | . | CARTRAQTGNTEAFF
TRBJ1-5 | . | TRBV3-1/TRBV3-2 | . | CASSRHETEPQHF
TRBJ2-1 | once | TRBV2 | . | CASSERQGNEQFF
TRBJ2-1 | . | TRBV3-1/TRBV3-2 | TRBD2 | CASSQGSGRGTYNEQFF
TRBJ2-1 | . | TRBV6-5 | . | CASRLRDNEQFF
TRBJ2-1 | . | TRBV20-1 | TRBD1 | CSASSFSGTGNQFF
TRBJ2-6 | . | TRBV3-1/TRBV3-2 | . | CASSQVPQGLSGANVLTF
TRBJ2-1 | . | TRBV6-5 | TRBD2 | CASSTSGSFYNEQFF
TRBJ2-1 | once | TRBV7-9 | TRBD2 | CASSSWTSGRSGSYNEQFF
TRBJ2-5 | . | TRBV5-4 | TRBD2 | CASSSEAGVSETQYF
TRBJ2-3 | few | TRBV19 | . | CASSIGGDTQYF
TRBJ2-7 | . | TRBV5-4 | . | CASSLAAGYEQYF
TRBJ1-5 | . | TRBV28 | . | CASSLRPGRNSNQPQHF
TRBJ1-2 | . | TRBV11-3 | . | CASSQQPPPFGYTF
TRBJ1-4 | . | TRBV3-1/TRBV3-2 | . | CASSPGGGLNEKLFF
TRBJ2-7 | few | TRBV28 | . | CASSSPEGSGEQYF
TRBJ2-2 | . | TRBV11-2 | . | CASSLAHGELFF
TRBJ1-1 | . | TRBV7-9 | . | CASTQVRGTEAFF
TRBJ2-2 | . | TRBV24-1 | TRBD1 | CATRDRANTGELFF
TRBJ2-3 | . | TRBV7-9 | . | CASSQQTGRTDTQYF
TRBJ2-3 | once | TRBV15 | . | CATSRARQSPITDTQYF
TRBJ1-6 | . | TRBV15 | . | CATSSAGGLLHF
TRBJ2-5 | . | TRBV19 | . | CASSIPTSPGATQYF
TRBJ2-7 | . | TRBV5-8 | TRBD2 | CASSSGLAGAYEQYF
TRBJ1-5 | . | TRBV5-6 | . | CASSKGPNQPQHF
TRBJ2-3 | once | TRBV29-1 | . | CSVEQGTDTQYF
TRBJ1-1 | . | TRBV18 | . | CASSPQYRESEAFF
TRBJ2-1 | . | TRBV4-2 | TRBD2 | CASSQVPGLAGTNEQFF
TRBJ1-1 | . | TRBV18 | . | CASSPPAQGAEAFF
TRBJ2-2 | . | TRBV6-1 | TRBD2 | CASSESSGSSNTGELFF
TRBJ2-3 | once | TRBV11-2 | . | CASSLDSGATDTQYF
TRBJ2-5 | . | TRBV7-7 | . | CASSLGMRGQETQYF
TRBJ2-3 | . | TRBV7-2 | TRBD2 | CASSLAGTSGTDTQYF
TRBJ1-1 | . | TRBV10-1 | . | CASSAGTIGEAFF
TRBJ1-5 | few | TRBV19 | . | CASSITIRSNQPQHF
TRBJ1-1 | . | TRBV2 | . | CASSRRGGITEAFF
TRBJ1-2 | once | TRBV4-3 | . | CASSQGRGDNYGYTF
TRBJ2-2 | . | TRBV5-1 | TRBD1 | CASSLDQGATGELFF
TRBJ2-7 | . | TRBV4-2 | . | CASSQDWAIYYEQYF
TRBJ1-2 | . | TRBV28 | . | CASSFSNYGYTF
TRBJ1-6 | few | TRBV2 | . | CASTVGWDSPLHF
TRBJ1-2 | few | TRBV7-2 | . | CASSLDSSYGYTF
TRBJ2-1 | . | TRBV19 | TRBD2 | CASSSSGGEQFF
TRBJ2-5 | . | TRBV24-1 | . | CATSDPRGGAGKETQYF
TRBJ1-6 | . | TRBV27 | . | CASRSLARESPLHF
TRBJ2-5 | . | TRBV28 | . | CASSLSGGPFGETQYF